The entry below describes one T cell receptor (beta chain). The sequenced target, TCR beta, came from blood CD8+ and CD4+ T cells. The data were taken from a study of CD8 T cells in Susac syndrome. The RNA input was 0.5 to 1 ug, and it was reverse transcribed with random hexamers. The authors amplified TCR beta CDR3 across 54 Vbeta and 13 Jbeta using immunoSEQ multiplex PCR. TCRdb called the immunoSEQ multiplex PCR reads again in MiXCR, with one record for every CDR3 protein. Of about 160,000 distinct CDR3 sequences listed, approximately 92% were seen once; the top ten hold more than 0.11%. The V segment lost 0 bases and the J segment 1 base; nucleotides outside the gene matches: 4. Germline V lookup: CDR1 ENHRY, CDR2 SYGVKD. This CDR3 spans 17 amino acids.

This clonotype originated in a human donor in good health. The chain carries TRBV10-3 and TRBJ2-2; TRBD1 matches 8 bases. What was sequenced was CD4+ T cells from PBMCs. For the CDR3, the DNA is TGTGCCATCAGTGAGTCGTGGGGGACAGGGAACACCGGGGAGCTGTTTTTT. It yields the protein CAISESWGTGNTGELFF.